This T cell receptor (beta chain) is from a study of cytomegalovirus exposure and HLA in healthy donors. Notes on this clone: Its cognate antigen is unknown.

J gave up 11 bases and V 0 bases, and 9 bases lay outside the gene matches. This CDR3 has 14 amino acids. The germline gives CDR1 MGHRA, CDR2 YSYEKL. Regarding donors, all were healthy bone marrow donors. The PCR had 60 Vbeta and 13 Jbeta primers. TCRdb's table, derived via immunoSEQ multiplex PCR, lists solely in-frame clones and lacks some. The sample lists roughly 130,000 clones, roughly 8.3% occurring once. The study, taken as a whole, reports: A later analysis linked more than 15,000 TCR beta sequences to HLA alleles at 0.05 false discovery rate. Donors were assumed by presence/absence analyses to have roughly uniform sequencing depth. A missense variant in DCLRE1C was later tied to TCR beta V- and J-gene trimming.

Sequencing was performed on PBMCs. The chain recombines TRBV4-1 with TRBJ2-5, with TRBD1 identical over 7 bases. This clonotype originated in a man in his forties or fifties in good health and CMV-seronegative. Written as DNA, the CDR3 is TGCGCCAGCAGCCAAGAAAAGGGGGCAGATGAGCAGTACTTC. Translated, it gives CASSQEKGADEQYF.